This TCR beta chain was retrieved from a study of identical twins. MiXCR, run by TCRdb on the 5' RACE reads, gives a single entry per CDR3 protein. Among over 500,000 distinct CDR3 sequences listed, roughly a fifth were seen once. Germline values: CDR1 LNHDA, CDR2 SQIVND (reference sequence). The CDR3 has 14 amino acids. Deletions cut 2 bases from V and 1 base from J, with 6 bases between. These data were also filed under a second study, of T cells expressing NK-cell markers. From that paper: Seven sequenced donors out of eight were HCMV-seropositive, one seronegative. Whether the expanded NKG2C+ T cell clones recognized HCMV remained unclear.

Sequencing was performed on CD4+ T cells sorted from blood. This TCR came from a young woman in good health. This rearrangement joins TRBV19 to TRBJ1-5, with no clear D. The DNA for the CDR3 is TGTGCCAGTAGTATAACGGGGAGCAATCAGCCCCAGCATTTT. It is translated as CASSITGSNQPQHF. The complete variable domain, with remaining parts taken from reference TRBV19 and TRBJ1-5, reads DGGITQSPKYLFRKEGQNVTLSCEQNLNHDAMYWYRQDPGQGLRLIYYSQIVNDFQKGDIAEGYSVSREKKESFPLTVTSAQKNPTAFYLCASSITGSNQPQHFGDGTRLSIL.